This T cell receptor (beta chain) was found in a study of cytomegalovirus exposure and HLA in healthy donors. Overall study findings and caveats: Sequencing depth roughly uniform across donors was assumed in presence/absence analyses. Follow-up analysis seemed to connect common viral pathogens with several of the most significant clusters identified.

At collection, donors were nominally healthy, but unrecorded immune exposures were probable. V lost 3 bases, J lost 1 base, and 10 bases lay in between. Germline CDR1 reads SGHNT; CDR2 reads YYREEE (reference sequence). The CDR3 loop spans 14 amino acids. This clone was seen a handful of times. What it binds is not known. Researchers ran the PCR with 60 Vbeta and 13 Jbeta primers. Data came from immunoSEQ multiplex PCR; TCRdb stores just in-frame clones and leaves some out. Among 100,000 to 120,000 clones listed, around 83% were seen once. The chain uses TRBV5-4 and TRBJ1-1; D is ambiguous. The sequence was obtained from a woman in her sixties or seventies in good health and CMV-seropositive. The source material was PBMCs. The CDR3: CASSSHGKNTEAFF. The CDR3 DNA reads as TGTGCCAGCAGCTCACACGGGAAGAACACTGAAGCTTTCTTT.